The 3 T cell receptor beta chains in this list originate from one sample, sequenced in a study of cytomegalovirus exposure and HLA in healthy donors (dated by TCRdb to the late 2010s). Receptor amplification or capture employed the immunoSEQ multiplex PCR assay. A mixture of 60 forward primers for TCR Vbeta segments and 13 reverse primers for TCR Jbeta segments was used in the multiplex PCR. The table comes from immuneACCESS by way of TCRdb, which keeps in-frame sequences with V and J called. Part of the clones is missing from these tables; in studies checked, under half for an unresolved V gene and the rest for unknown reasons. The sample table shows roughly 250,000 clones, and around two thirds are seen once. 2% to 2.5% of the sample comes from the top ten. The material sequenced was PBMCs. All receptors come from a female donor in good health and CMV-seronegative.

The genes are TRBV2 and TRBJ2-7; 10 bases align to TRBD1. V shed 8 bases and J 3 bases; nucleotides not matched to a gene: 7. This CDR3 is built from 14 residues. Germline V gives CDR1 SNHLY, CDR2 FYNNEI. CDR3 protein: CASSGTGEIYEQYF. In nucleotides, the CDR3 is TGTGCCAGCTCAGGGACAGGGGAAATCTACGAGCAGTACTTC.

In its sample, this clone was seen once. The chain carries TRBV6-1 and TRBJ2-7, with TRBD1 matching 7 bases. V shed 7 bases and J 5 bases; nucleotides not matched to a gene: 8. This CDR3 comprises 13 residues. From germline, CDR1 is MNHNS and CDR2 SASEGT. CDR3 sequence reads: CASTRTGGHEQYF. In DNA, the CDR3 is TGTGCCAGCACCCGGACAGGAGGCCACGAGCAGTACTTC.

The chain carries TRBV13 and TRBJ2-3, with TRBD2 as a possible D gene (6 bases). Germline CDR1 is PRHDT and CDR2 is FYEKMQ (reference sequence). Trimming cost V 10 bases and J 4 bases, with 12 bases left between them. The CDR3 spans 12 residues. CDR3 loop: CATRDSPDTQYF. The CDR3 DNA follows: TGTGCCACCCGGGACTCACCAGATACGCAGTATTTT.